The rows below give T cell receptor beta chains drawn from one sample of a study of cytomegalovirus exposure and HLA in healthy donors. Assay used: immunoSEQ multiplex PCR; TCRdb lists only in-frame clones, some missing. Of 130,000 to 150,000 clones listed, roughly three quarters are singletons. Sequencing was performed on PBMCs. All receptors come from a woman aged 40 to 49 in good health and CMV-seropositive. Both conserved end residues are part of each CDR3. Fields, in order: clone size, CDR3 length, V gene, J gene, D gene, CDR3 DNA, CDR3 protein. The D gene is left open where the match is weak. Part of the rows lack a size; the others show once, few, many or a class for expanded clones.

clone size: .
CDR3 length: 12
V gene: TRBV2
J gene: TRBJ2-5
D gene: .
CDR3 DNA: TGCTGCTCGGGACTCGGCCAAGAGACCCAGTACTTC
CDR3 protein: CCSGLGQETQYF

clone size: once
CDR3 length: 12
V gene: TRBV10-3
J gene: TRBJ1-1
D gene: TRBD1
CDR3 DNA: TGTGCCATCAAAGGACAGGCCACTGAAGCTTTCTTT
CDR3 protein: CAIKGQATEAFF

clone size: .
CDR3 length: 15
V gene: TRBV19
J gene: TRBJ1-4
D gene: TRBD1
CDR3 DNA: TGTGCCAGTAGTATCCCGACAGGGGGAACAGAAAAACTGTTTTTT
CDR3 protein: CASSIPTGGTEKLFF

clone size: .
CDR3 length: 17
V gene: TRBV19
J gene: TRBJ1-5
D gene: .
CDR3 DNA: TGTGCCAGTAGTAAGGAGGGGGGGGCTTGGAGCAATCAGCCCCAGCATTTT
CDR3 protein: CASSKEGGAWSNQPQHF

clone size: .
CDR3 length: 16
V gene: TRBV6-6
J gene: TRBJ2-3
D gene: TRBD1
CDR3 DNA: TGTGCCAGCACCCGTTTGCGACAGGGGACCACAGATACGCAGTATTTT
CDR3 protein: CASTRLRQGTTDTQYF

clone size: .
CDR3 length: 15
V gene: TRBV7-2
J gene: TRBJ1-6
D gene: TRBD1
CDR3 DNA: TGTGCCAGCAGTCGTTCAGGACAGGGCGCTTCACCCCTCCACTTT
CDR3 protein: CASSRSGQGASPLHF

clone size: .
CDR3 length: 13
V gene: TRBV18
J gene: TRBJ1-2
D gene: .
CDR3 DNA: TGTGCCAGCTCGGCCGGGACACCGTATGGCTACACCTTC
CDR3 protein: CASSAGTPYGYTF

clone size: .
CDR3 length: 15
V gene: TRBV7-9
J gene: TRBJ2-5
D gene: TRBD2
CDR3 DNA: TGTGCCAGCAGCTTAGTAGCGGGGGGGCTGGAGACCCAGTACTTC
CDR3 protein: CASSLVAGGLETQYF

clone size: .
CDR3 length: 14
V gene: TRBV28
J gene: TRBJ1-5
D gene: .
CDR3 DNA: TGTGCCAGCCGGGGGAGACTTAGCAATCAGCCCCAGCATTTT
CDR3 protein: CASRGRLSNQPQHF

clone size: .
CDR3 length: 16
V gene: TRBV5-6
J gene: TRBJ2-1
D gene: .
CDR3 DNA: TGTGCCAGCAGCTACGGAGGGGGGGGCCGCTACAATGAGCAGTTCTTC
CDR3 protein: CASSYGGGGRYNEQFF

clone size: .
CDR3 length: 13
V gene: TRBV5-1
J gene: TRBJ1-1
D gene: .
CDR3 DNA: TGCGCCAGCAGCTTGAGGGGAAACACTGAAGCTTTCTTT
CDR3 protein: CASSLRGNTEAFF

clone size: .
CDR3 length: 15
V gene: TRBV5-5
J gene: TRBJ1-4
D gene: TRBD1
CDR3 DNA: TGTGCCAGCAGCGCCCCGGGACAGGGGGCGGAAAAACTGTTTTTT
CDR3 protein: CASSAPGQGAEKLFF

clone size: .
CDR3 length: 15
V gene: TRBV2
J gene: TRBJ2-1
D gene: TRBD2
CDR3 DNA: TGTGCCAGCACCGGGACTAGCGGGGGCAACAATGAGCAGTTCTTC
CDR3 protein: CASTGTSGGNNEQFF

clone size: .
CDR3 length: 12
V gene: TRBV28
J gene: TRBJ1-2
D gene: .
CDR3 DNA: TGTGCCAGCAGTCAACGACAGGATGGCTACACCTTC
CDR3 protein: CASSQRQDGYTF

clone size: .
CDR3 length: 14
V gene: TRBV5-6
J gene: TRBJ1-2
D gene: .
CDR3 DNA: TGTGCCAGCAGCCGAGGTGACGGATTCTATGGCTACACCTTC
CDR3 protein: CASSRGDGFYGYTF

clone size: .
CDR3 length: 16
V gene: TRBV19
J gene: TRBJ2-3
D gene: TRBD1
CDR3 DNA: TGTGCCAGTAGCATAGGACAGGCTAAAAGCACAGATACGCAGTATTTT
CDR3 protein: CASSIGQAKSTDTQYF

clone size: .
CDR3 length: 15
V gene: TRBV2
J gene: TRBJ2-3
D gene: .
CDR3 DNA: TGTGCCAGCAGTGACAGACACGCGTTGGCAGATACGCAGTATTTT
CDR3 protein: CASSDRHALADTQYF

clone size: .
CDR3 length: 15
V gene: TRBV6-1
J gene: TRBJ1-1
D gene: TRBD1
CDR3 DNA: TGTGCCAGCAGTAGGACAGGGGACAGGGCTACTGAAGCTTTCTTT
CDR3 protein: CASSRTGDRATEAFF

clone size: .
CDR3 length: 15
V gene: TRBV12-5
J gene: TRBJ2-2
D gene: TRBD2
CDR3 DNA: TGTGCTAGTGGTGGGACTAGCGTCACGAGCGGGGAGCTGTTTTTT
CDR3 protein: CASGGTSVTSGELFF

clone size: .
CDR3 length: 15
V gene: TRBV5-1
J gene: TRBJ2-7
D gene: TRBD2
CDR3 DNA: TGCGCCAGCAGCTTGGCTAGCGGGGGGACCTACGAGCAGTACTTC
CDR3 protein: CASSLASGGTYEQYF

clone size: .
CDR3 length: 14
V gene: TRBV5-1
J gene: TRBJ2-3
D gene: .
CDR3 DNA: TGCGCCAGCAGCTTGGTAGCGACCACAGATACGCAGTATTTT
CDR3 protein: CASSLVATTDTQYF

clone size: once
CDR3 length: 14
V gene: TRBV5-4
J gene: TRBJ2-7
D gene: .
CDR3 DNA: TGTGCCAGCAGCCCTCCTCCCGACGGAGACGAGCAGTACTTC
CDR3 protein: CASSPPPDGDEQYF

clone size: .
CDR3 length: 14
V gene: TRBV2
J gene: TRBJ2-1
D gene: .
CDR3 DNA: TGTGCCAGCAAAGCACGTCTAGGAGACAATGAGCAGTTCTTC
CDR3 protein: CASKARLGDNEQFF

clone size: few
CDR3 length: 16
V gene: TRBV2
J gene: TRBJ2-5
D gene: TRBD2
CDR3 DNA: TGTGCCAGCAGTGAACTAGCGGGGGTTCCTTATGAGACCCAGTACTTC
CDR3 protein: CASSELAGVPYETQYF

clone size: few
CDR3 length: 12
V gene: TRBV11-2
J gene: TRBJ1-5
D gene: .
CDR3 DNA: TGTGCCAGCAGCTTACTAGGACAGCCCCAGCATTTT
CDR3 protein: CASSLLGQPQHF

clone size: .
CDR3 length: 15
V gene: TRBV6-6
J gene: TRBJ2-3
D gene: TRBD2
CDR3 DNA: TGTGCCAGCAGTTACACGACTAGCGGGGTAGATACGCAGTATTTT
CDR3 protein: CASSYTTSGVDTQYF

clone size: .
CDR3 length: 14
V gene: TRBV28
J gene: TRBJ1-1
D gene: .
CDR3 DNA: TGTGCCAGCAAGAGTGGGGGCGTTTACACTGAAGCTTTCTTT
CDR3 protein: CASKSGGVYTEAFF

clone size: .
CDR3 length: 22
V gene: TRBV2
J gene: TRBJ1-2
D gene: TRBD1
CDR3 DNA: TGTGCCAGCAGTTATACCAAGATACCAAGGGACAGGGCCTCGATAGCTAACTATGGCTACACCTTC
CDR3 protein: CASSYTKIPRDRASIANYGYTF

clone size: .
CDR3 length: 15
V gene: TRBV7-9
J gene: TRBJ1-4
D gene: .
CDR3 DNA: TGTGCCAGCAGCTTAGGGGGGGGTATCGTGGAAAAACTGTTTTTT
CDR3 protein: CASSLGGGIVEKLFF

clone size: .
CDR3 length: 15
V gene: TRBV28
J gene: TRBJ2-7
D gene: TRBD2
CDR3 DNA: TGTGCCAGCAGTTATAGCGGGGGGGCCTCCTACGAGCAGTACTTC
CDR3 protein: CASSYSGGASYEQYF

clone size: .
CDR3 length: 14
V gene: TRBV7-9
J gene: TRBJ2-3
D gene: TRBD1
CDR3 DNA: TGTGCCAGCAGCCCCGGGACAGGGGTAGATACGCAGTATTTT
CDR3 protein: CASSPGTGVDTQYF

clone size: .
CDR3 length: 14
V gene: TRBV6-1
J gene: TRBJ2-7
D gene: .
CDR3 DNA: TGTGCCAGCACCCCAGGGGACTATACCTACGAGCAGTACTTC
CDR3 protein: CASTPGDYTYEQYF

clone size: .
CDR3 length: 15
V gene: TRBV10-3
J gene: TRBJ2-7
D gene: TRBD1
CDR3 DNA: TGTGCCATCAGTGAGTCGGTGACAGGGGTAAACGAGCAGTACTTC
CDR3 protein: CAISESVTGVNEQYF

clone size: .
CDR3 length: 14
V gene: TRBV18
J gene: TRBJ2-3
D gene: .
CDR3 DNA: TGTGCCAGCTCACCAAAACCTGGGGCCTATACGCAGTATTTT
CDR3 protein: CASSPKPGAYTQYF

clone size: .
CDR3 length: 15
V gene: TRBV27
J gene: TRBJ2-3
D gene: TRBD2
CDR3 DNA: TGTGCCACAGCCCTACTAGCGGGGGGCACAGATACGCAGTATTTT
CDR3 protein: CATALLAGGTDTQYF

clone size: .
CDR3 length: 16
V gene: TRBV5-4
J gene: TRBJ2-1
D gene: TRBD2
CDR3 DNA: TGTGCCAGCAGCTTGGCTAGCGGAGGCTCCTACAATGAGCAGTTCTTC
CDR3 protein: CASSLASGGSYNEQFF

clone size: once
CDR3 length: 13
V gene: TRBV18
J gene: TRBJ1-2
D gene: TRBD1
CDR3 DNA: TGTGCCAGCTCACTAGGGACAGGATATGGCTACACCTTC
CDR3 protein: CASSLGTGYGYTF

clone size: .
CDR3 length: 13
V gene: TRBV7-2
J gene: TRBJ2-2
D gene: .
CDR3 DNA: TGTGCCAGCAGCTTCTCCTCCACCGGGGAGCTGTTTTTT
CDR3 protein: CASSFSSTGELFF

clone size: once
CDR3 length: 14
V gene: TRBV7-9
J gene: TRBJ1-1
D gene: TRBD1
CDR3 DNA: TGTGCCAGCAGCTCCCTGGTTGGGGGACAGAAGGCTTTCTTT
CDR3 protein: CASSSLVGGQKAFF

clone size: .
CDR3 length: 15
V gene: TRBV7-3
J gene: TRBJ2-5
D gene: TRBD1
CDR3 DNA: TGTGCCAGCAGCTTAGAGGGACAGGGAGCAGAGACCCAGTACTTC
CDR3 protein: CASSLEGQGAETQYF

clone size: .
CDR3 length: 14
V gene: TRBV30
J gene: TRBJ1-1
D gene: .
CDR3 DNA: TGTGCCTGGGGGAAAGGACTTGTAGGGACTGAAGCTTTCTTT
CDR3 protein: CAWGKGLVGTEAFF

clone size: .
CDR3 length: 13
V gene: TRBV7-2
J gene: TRBJ2-1
D gene: .
CDR3 DNA: TGTGCCAGCAGCTTCTTCGGGAACAATGAGCAGTTCTTC
CDR3 protein: CASSFFGNNEQFF

clone size: .
CDR3 length: 15
V gene: TRBV28
J gene: TRBJ1-4
D gene: TRBD1
CDR3 DNA: TGTGCCAGCAGTACCCAAGGACAGGTTTATGAAAAACTGTTTTTT
CDR3 protein: CASSTQGQVYEKLFF

clone size: few
CDR3 length: 17
V gene: TRBV5-6
J gene: TRBJ2-3
D gene: .
CDR3 DNA: TGTGCCAGCAGCTGGGGGCTCACCGGGTCTTCCCCAGATACGCAGTATTTT
CDR3 protein: CASSWGLTGSSPDTQYF

clone size: few
CDR3 length: 16
V gene: TRBV18
J gene: TRBJ1-5
D gene: .
CDR3 DNA: TGTGCCAGCTCCCCTGGGCAGGTTATTAGCAATCAGCCCCAGCATTTT
CDR3 protein: CASSPGQVISNQPQHF

clone size: once
CDR3 length: 13
V gene: TRBV9
J gene: TRBJ1-1
D gene: .
CDR3 DNA: TGTGCCAGCAGCGTAAGCATGAACACTGAAGCTTTCTTT
CDR3 protein: CASSVSMNTEAFF

clone size: .
CDR3 length: 12
V gene: TRBV6-6
J gene: TRBJ2-3
D gene: .
CDR3 DNA: TGTGCCAGCCGGGAGACCACAGATACGCAGTATTTT
CDR3 protein: CASRETTDTQYF